This TCR beta chain stems from a study of T cell clusters in autoimmune cytopenias. The CDR3 contains 14 residues. Germline V gene lookup returns CDR1 KGHDR and CDR2 SFDVKD. TRB was amplified by touch-down multiplex PCR, primer pools A and B combined. Following a re-call of the multiplex PCR reads, TCRdb has one entry per CDR3 protein and lacks DNA. The sample has 12,000 or so distinct CDR3 sequences; the top ten hold about 3.5%. Each sample's input was approximately 0.25 ug genomic DNA, 30,000 to 45,000 genome equivalents. Another study also made use of these data, one on T cell repertoires in aging, cancer and after chemotherapy. That investigation notes: Age-matched healthy donors had significantly more diverse, less clonal blood TCR repertoires than untreated cancer patients.

J is TRBJ1-2 and V is TRBV24-1; without DNA, the TCRdb call of TRBD1 cannot be checked. The receptor was derived from a human donor in good health. Sequencing was carried out using peripheral blood. CDR3: CATSDRGGAGGYTF.